This T cell receptor beta chain was retrieved from a study of post-analysis software for immune sequencing data. Study-level information: Included courses were relapsing-remitting and secondary progressive multiple sclerosis; progressive-relapsing multiple sclerosis was also included.

Unique molecular identifiers were present in the TCR beta cDNA libraries. The T cell input of roughly 0.95 to 11 million gave about half a million cDNA molecules. Each CDR3 protein is one row after TCRdb ran MiXCR on the PCR reads. The sample consists of fewer than 600,000 distinct CDR3 sequences, under 55% of them appearing once. This clonotype has only a few counts. Its antigen is unidentified. This CDR3 contains 13 residues. Germline V CDR1 and CDR2: SGHTA, FQGTGA. Trimming stripped 10 bases from V and 6 bases from J, with 19 bases between. Study-wide results and limits: When compared against controls, multiple sclerosis patients showed significantly lower normalized Chao1 diversity. TRBV5-6, TRBV5-1 and TRBV20-1 belonged to a set of roughly 5 TRBV segments that were more frequent in patients than controls. Under the F measure, samples that were prepared in one batch clustered strongly together.

Material: blood. The chain couples TRBV7-3 to TRBJ2-7; tentatively, D is TRBD2 (5 bases). The clonotype comes from a girl under 18 with multiple sclerosis. In DNA form, the CDR3 reads TGTGCCACCGGGGTTGGGATGGGGATCGAGCAGTACTTC. Amino acid sequence: CATGVGMGIEQYF.